This is a list of T cell receptor beta chains from one sample in a study of STAT5B mutations in CD4+ large granular lymphocyte leukemia. Repertoires were generated with immunoSEQ multiplex PCR, while TCRdb's copy carries only in-frame clones and drops some. In the table there are almost 30,000 clones, approximately 79% of which are singletons. Sequenced material: CD4+ T cells from blood buffy coats. These receptor sequences come from a human donor in good health. CDR3s leave out the opening cysteine and the closing phenylalanine or tryptophan.

>TRBJ1-3|TRBV7-2
ASSLGPGNTIY
>TRBJ1-1|TRBV5-1
ASISEFAADEAF
>TRBJ1-2|TRBV6-5
ASSYSLIQGSDYT
>TRBJ2-2|TRBV7-2
ASSRTGDTGELF
>TRBJ2-1|TRBV29-1
SVEKSGRGDNEQF
>TRBJ2-2|TRBV7-2
ASSQQGSGGELF
>TRBJ1-2|TRBV4-3
ASSPSIGAGIYGYT
>TRBJ2-3|TRBV19
ASRGRPIRGDTQY
>TRBJ2-2|TRBV19
ASSMARDAGELF
>TRBJ2-3|TRBV4-3
ASSQALPTDTQY
>TRBJ2-7|TRBV5-6
ASSLDAREGEQY
>TRBJ1-2|TRBV5-5
ASSPWTGGNYGYT
>TRBJ1-4|TRBV19
ASSIDGNDEKLF
>TRBJ1-3|TRBV2
ASSEGTGRAGNTIY
>TRBJ2-5|TRBV28
ASSLTGAQQY
>TRBJ1-4|TRBV28
ASSLGGAPFNEKLF
>TRBJ1-4|TRBV6-5
ASSYSRAREGEKLF
>TRBJ1-2|TRBV28
ASSLGLGGTGGVSYGYT
>TRBJ2-7|TRBV18
ASSSGVEQY
>TRBJ1-4|TRBV11-2
ASSLDRGWGEKLF
>TRBJ2-7|TRBV11-2
ASSFPQPKGYSYEQY
>TRBJ1-5|TRBV6-6
ASSSGTGANQH